A single sample is the source of the 26 T cell receptor beta chains below, sequenced in a study of tumor and adjacent non-tumor tissue in lung cancer (dated by TCRdb to the late 2010s). Bulk unsorted tissue served as the source for RNA extraction, and RNA quality was assessed using a NanoDrop ND-1000 and an Agilent 2100. Distant non-tumor tissue taken more than 3 cm from the tumor edge was used as the normal lung sample. The library was produced with multiplex PCR. The instrument given in TCRdb is Illumina HiSeq 2500. Following protocols modified from ARM-PCR, the researchers constructed TCRbeta libraries through three rounds of nested PCR with primers (Table S4). The public sequencing data were trimmed at Q25 with fastp and processed into clonotypes with MiXCR by TCRdb, which kept only in-frame beta chains. Each CDR3 protein gets just one entry, which takes the most common genes and DNA from the rows behind it. The sample contains about 100,000 distinct CDR3 sequences, more than 55% of them found a single time. The ten most abundant clones make up 15% to 20% of the sample.

The source material was distant non-tumor lung tissue. The receptor set was obtained from a man aged 25 to 40 with non-small cell lung cancer.

As to this clonotype: Mismatch with germline at one junction end may stem from a read error. In DNA form, the CDR3 reads TGCAGTGTTGTGGACAGGGTGGAGACCCATTACTTC. Amino acids: CSVVDRVETHYF. The chain couples TRBV29-1 to TRBJ2-5; 8 nucleotides match TRBD1. In germline, CDR1 is SQVTM, CDR2 ANQGSEA. This CDR3 region has 12 residues. The full variable domain, with the rest looked up from reference TRBV29-1 and TRBJ2-5, is SAVISQKPSRDICQRGTSLTIQCQVDSQVTMMFWYRQQPGQSLTLIATANQGSEATYESGFVIDKFPISRPNLTFSTLTVSNMSPEDSSIYLCSVVDRVETHYFGPGTRLLVL.

The chain recombines TRBV11-2 with TRBJ2-2; TRBD2 is a possible D gene (6 bases). The germline CDR1 and CDR2 sequences are SGHAT and FQNNGV. The V gene lost 2 bases and the J gene lost 6 bases, with 19 bases spanning the gap. The CDR3 is made up of 17 amino acids. The CDR3 DNA reads TGTGCCAGCAGCTTAAATGCGGGAATGGGGAAGGCCGGGGAGCTGTTTTTT. As protein: CASSLNAGMGKAGELFF.

Comments on this clonotype: At one boundary the junction diverges from the germline segment, which might be a read error. This chain connects TRBV20-1 to TRBJ2-1; 9 nucleotides match TRBD2. The CDR3 is 15 residues long. Germline V gene sequence: CDR1 DFQATT, CDR2 SNEGSKA (reference sequence). CDR3 protein: CSALIGTSFLHEHFF. In nucleotides, the CDR3 is TGCAGTGCCCTGATCGGGACTAGCTTTCTCCATGAGCACTTCTTC.

This clonotype was seen at least ten times. The J gene is TRBJ2-7, the V gene TRBV5-1; 11 bases are a match to TRBD2. With 4 bases clipped from V and 3 bases from J, the junction kept 3 bases outside the gene matches. Per germline, CDR1 SGHRS and CDR2 YFSETQ. This CDR3 is built from 14 residues. The CDR3 DNA reads TGCGCCAGCAGCGTGGGGACTAGCGGCTACGAGCAGTACTTC. Translated: CASSVGTSGYEQYF.

Turning to this clonotype: A junction boundary mismatches the germline segment, possibly from a read error. The chain joins TRBV12-3 or TRBV12-4 to TRBJ1-1, with D possibly TRBD1 on 5 matching bases. This CDR3 has 15 residues. The CDR3 region is CASSGQGCARTEAFF. In DNA form, the CDR3 reads TGTGCCAGCAGTGGACAAGGTTGTGCTAGAACTGAAGCCTTCTTT.

On this clonotype: The junction departs from the called germline gene at one end, perhaps through a read error. The V call is TRBV11-2, the J call TRBJ2-1; 11 bases agree with TRBD2. Germline assignment: CDR1 SGHAT and CDR2 FQNNGV. CDR3 length: 17 amino acids. CDR3 nucleotides: TGTGCGAGCTTGCGACTAGCGGGATGGAGCTCCTGCAATGAGCAGTTCTTC. Protein sequence: CASLRLAGWSSCNEQFF.

Only a few counts were recorded for this clonotype. This may be a read error: a much more frequent sequence differs by one nucleotide. J is TRBJ2-7 and V is TRBV12-3 or TRBV12-4; 8 bases are a match to TRBD1. V dropped 6 bases and J dropped 5; count of bases not matched to a gene: 9. The CDR3 has 14 residues. Written as DNA, the CDR3 is TGTGCCAGCAGCCACGGACAGGGAGATCACGAGCAGTACTTC. This sequence encodes CASSHGQGDHEQYF.

CDR3 in amino acids: CSASGTHYNEQFF. The CDR3 DNA reads as TGCAGTGCTTCCGGGACACACTACAATGAGCAGTTCTTC. This chain joins TRBV20-1 and TRBJ2-1, with a tentative D call TRBD1 (6 bases). The CDR3 totals 13 residues. The germline V gene encodes CDR1 DFQATT and CDR2 SNEGSKA (reference sequence). The germline V and J ends were trimmed by 5 bases and 3 bases, with 11 bases remaining between them.

Regarding this clonotype: A single base separates this from a much larger clone, so it may be a read error. V usage is TRBV11-2 and J usage is TRBJ1-4; TRBD1 matches at 10 bases. Germline-derived CDR1 and CDR2 are SGHAT and FQNNGV. CDR3 size: 13 residues. The CDR3 region is CAGSRTGGEKLFF. Here the CDR3 DNA reads TGTGCCGGCAGCCGGACAGGGGGTGAAAAACTGTTTTTT.

Points on this clonotype: One junction end does not reproduce the germline sequence, and a read error may be involved. V and J are TRBV6-5 and TRBJ1-1; D call uncertain. The CDR3 is 11 residues long. Looked up from germline, CDR1 is MNHEY and CDR2 is SVGAGI. The CDR3 here is CASSSSLKAFF. For the CDR3, the DNA is TGTGCCAGTAGTTCGTCCCTTAAAGCTTTCTTT.

A few counts support this clonotype. V is TRBV11-2 and J is TRBJ2-7; 8 positions match TRBD2. V shed 1 base and J 10 bases; nucleotides not matched to a gene: 21. The length of the CDR3 is 18 residues. CDR1 and CDR2 (germline): SGHAT, FQNNGV. Here the CDR3 reads CASSLAQEGISGVYKQYF. The DNA for the CDR3 is TGTGCCAGCAGCTTAGCCCAAGAAGGGATTAGCGGGGTCTACAAACAGTACTTC.

With regard to this clonotype: Sequence at one end of the junction differs from germline and may be a read error. This sequence joins TRBV20-1 and TRBJ2-7, with D perhaps TRBD1 (5 bases). CDR1 and CDR2 (germline): DFQATT, SNEGSKA (reference sequence). This CDR3 is built from 12 residues. The CDR3 DNA follows: TGCAGTGTTAGAACCAGGGCCTACGAGCAGTACTTC. This encodes CSVRTRAYEQYF.

A word on this clonotype: The junction differs from germline at one of its ends, possibly a read error. This chain uses TRBV11-2 with TRBJ2-2; maybe TRBD1 (6 bases). The CDR3 contains 14 residues. The germline gives CDR1 SGHAT, CDR2 FQNNGV. The CDR3 region is CASRWDMGTGELFF. CDR3 bases: TGTGCCAGCAGGTGGGACATGGGAACCGGGGAGCTATTTTTT.

Concerning this clonotype: Since the CDR3 does not end with the conserved phenylalanine or tryptophan, this likely comes from a read error. CDR3 coding DNA: TGTGCCAGCAGCCCGGACAGGGCCAGCTTTTTCGGGGAGCTGTTTATT. It is translated as CASSPDRASFFGELFI. This chain uses TRBV6-5 with TRBJ2-2; 8 nucleotides agree with TRBD1. V lost 6 bases to trimming and J lost 7 bases; unmatched junction nucleotides: 13. CDR1 MNHEY and CDR2 SVGAGI come from the germline V gene. CDR3 size: 16 residues.

This sequence joins TRBV11-1 and TRBJ1-1; maybe TRBD1 (6 bases). The CDR3 covers 13 residues. CDR1 and CDR2 (germline): SGHAT, FQDESV (reference sequence). Trimming left V 6 bases short and J 2 bases short, with 10 bases between. The CDR3 sequence: CASRGGVNTEAFF. The CDR3 nucleotides read TGTGCCAGCAGAGGGGGGGTCAACACTGAAGCTTTCTTT.

The chain couples TRBV5-4 to TRBJ2-7, with no clear D. Germline V gene lookup returns CDR1 SGHNT and CDR2 YYREEE (reference sequence). This CDR3 has 14 residues. V shed 4 bases and J shed 3 bases, with 14 bases lying between them. Written as DNA, the CDR3 is TGTGCCAGCAGCGCAGCCCGGGCCAACTACGAGCAGTACTTC. Protein: CASSAARANYEQYF.

A word on this clonotype: A much larger clone lies one base from this, so it may be a read error. The chain combines TRBV12-3 or TRBV12-4 with TRBJ2-2; 12 bases map to TRBD2. The CDR3 consists of 16 residues. V lost 6 bases to trimming and J lost 6 bases; unmatched junction nucleotides: 8. This chain's CDR3 is CASRPLAGGGPGELFF. DNA for the CDR3: TGTGCCAGCAGACCCCTAGCGGGGGGGGGGCCCGGGGAGCTGTTTTTT.

This clonotype was observed a handful of times. The rearrangement uses TRBV11-3 and TRBJ1-1; 7 positions match TRBD1. From germline, CDR1 is SGHNT and CDR2 YENEEA. The CDR3 spans 13 residues. The V and J ends lost 5 bases and 11 bases, in that order; junction bases with no gene match: 11. CDR3 nucleotide sequence: TGTGCCAGCAGCGCATCCGGGACAGAGGGTGCTTTCTTT. It yields the protein CASSASGTEGAFF.

A word on this clonotype: This may be a read error, as it is one base from a much larger clone. V usage is TRBV20-1 and J usage is TRBJ2-5; D is uncertain. Germline values: CDR1 DFQATT, CDR2 SNEGSKA (reference sequence). CDR3 length: 13 amino acids. In DNA, the CDR3 is TGCAGTGTTACCTCCGCGGCCCAAGGGACCCAGTACTTC. Residues: CSVTSAAQGTQYF.

The V and J genes are TRBV9 and TRBJ1-4, with 7 positions matching TRBD1. The CDR3 totals 12 residues. Looked up from germline, CDR1 is SGDLS and CDR2 is YYNGEE. J was trimmed by 12 bases and V by 5 bases; bases with no gene match: 7. This chain's CDR3 is CASSDDREELFF. The DNA of the CDR3 is TGTGCCAGCAGTGACGACAGGGAGGAACTGTTTTTT.

About this clonotype itself: Being one base from a much bigger clone, this may be a read error. The chain uses TRBV12-5 and TRBJ1-5, with TRBD1 identical over 9 bases. Germline values: CDR1 LGHNT, CDR2 FRNRAP. V was pared by 7 bases and J by 3 bases, with 7 bases of the junction left unmatched. There are 15 residues in the CDR3. CDR3 nucleotides: TGTGCTAGTGTCCTGACAGGGGGTTACAATCAGCCCCAGCATTTT. Translated, it gives CASVLTGGYNQPQHF. Full variable domain (rest looked up from reference TRBV12-5 and TRBJ1-5): DARVTQTPRHKVTEMGQEVTMRCQPILGHNTVFWYRQTMMQGLELLAYFRNRAPLDDSGMPKDRFSAEMPDATLATLKIQPSEPRDSAVYFCASVLTGGYNQPQHFGDGTRLSIL.

This clonotype was seen a single time. The gene calls are TRBV7-2 and TRBJ2-7, with a tentative D call TRBD1 (5 bases). The CDR3 covers 15 residues. Germline CDR1 SGHTA, CDR2 FQGNSA. For the CDR3, the DNA is TGTGACAGGAGCTTAATTGGGGTCACCTCCTACGAGCAGTACTTC. Translating gives CDRSLIGVTSYEQYF.

As regards this clonotype: The junction departs from germline at one end; a sequencing error may be responsible. The chain is built from TRBV20-1 and TRBJ2-1; D is possibly TRBD2 (5 bases). This CDR3 is 16 amino acids long. Per germline, CDR1 DFQATT and CDR2 SNEGSKA (reference sequence). CDR3 sequence reads: CSTRYLMQTSYNEQFF. CDR3 sequence (DNA): TGCAGTACTAGATATCTGATGCAAACCTCCTACAATGAGCAGTTCTTC.

Of note for this clonotype: An end of the junction does not agree with germline; a read error may underlie this. J is TRBJ1-6 and V is TRBV20-1; 7 positions match TRBD1. In germline, CDR1 is DFQATT, CDR2 SNEGSKA (reference sequence). This CDR3 contains 13 residues. In nucleotides, the CDR3 is TGCAGTGTCCAGGGGGAGGGTAATTCACCCCTCCGCTTT. It encodes CSVQGEGNSPLRF.

About this clonotype itself: One end of the junction does not line up with germline, which may come from a read error. J is TRBJ2-7 and V is TRBV11-2; maybe TRBD1 (5 bases). The CDR3 contains 15 residues. CDR1 and CDR2 (germline): SGHAT, FQNNGV. The CDR3 reads CASTRQTASSYEQYF. CDR3 in DNA: TGTGCCAGCACCAGGCAGACAGCGAGCTCCTATGAGCAGTACTTC.

The CDR3 loop is CIVQDREPYEQYF. As DNA, the CDR3 is TGCATCGTCCAGGACAGGGAACCGTACGAGCAGTACTTC. J is TRBJ2-7 and V is TRBV29-1; 8 positions agree with TRBD1. CDR3 length equals 13 residues. Germline V gene data show CDR1 as SQVTM and CDR2 as ANQGSEA.